Listed below are T cell receptor beta chains from one sample, sequenced in a study of regulatory T cells in long-lasting Graves disease. TCRdb used MiXCR to reprocess the multiplex PCR reads, holding one entry per CDR3 protein. The sample includes 200,000 to 250,000 distinct CDR3 sequences, about 18% of them seen just once. The sample was peripheral blood mononuclear cells (PBMCs), taken at new diagnosis, from a patient treated with antithyroid drugs. The receptors were gathered from a female donor with Graves disease. Both conserved end residues are part of each CDR3. A D gene is named only where the DNA matches it firmly. Expanded clones are given a class, and other clones once, few, many or no size at all.

V	J	size	D	CDR3	DNA
TRBV2	TRBJ2-4	many	TRBD1	CASSDYRGNKNIQYF	TGTGCCAGCAGTGACTACAGGGGGAACAAAAACATTCAGTACTTC
TRBV7-2	TRBJ1-4	many	NA	CASSLATARRNEKLFF	TGTGCCAGCAGCTTAGCCACAGCTCGCCGGAATGAAAAACTGTTTTTT
TRBV6-1	TRBJ1-1	few	TRBD1	CASRSGGVVNTEAFF	TGTGCCAGCAGGTCAGGGGGGGTGGTGAACACTGAAGCTTTCTTT
TRBV11-3	TRBJ2-1	once	TRBD2	CASSLRASGRDYNEQFF	TGTGCCAGCAGCTTAAGGGCTAGCGGGAGGGATTACAATGAGCAGTTCTTC
TRBV19	TRBJ2-2	many	NA	CASSMIPGLPPKGTGELFF	TGTGCCAGTAGTATGATACCGGGACTGCCCCCAAAAGGCACCGGGGAGCTGTTTTTT
TRBV6-2/TRBV6-3	TRBJ2-4	NA	TRBD1	CASSPGQFIQYF	TGTGCCAGCAGTCCGGGACAGTTCATTCAGTACTTC
TRBV5-1	TRBJ2-2	many	TRBD2	CASSLRLADKSNTGELFF	TGCGCCAGCAGCTTAAGACTAGCCGATAAATCGAACACCGGGGAGCTGTTTTTT
TRBV7-9	TRBJ2-1	once	TRBD2	CASSPSGSHNEQFF	TGTGCCAGCAGCCCTAGCGGGAGCCACAATGAGCAGTTCTTC
TRBV7-2	TRBJ1-4	many	NA	CASSLEAGPNEKLFF	TGTGCCAGCAGCTTAGAGGCAGGGCCTAATGAAAAACTGTTTTTT
TRBV10-3	TRBJ2-7	NA	NA	CAISGANEQYF	TGTGCCATCAGTGGGGCAAACGAGCAGTACTTC
TRBV11-3	TRBJ2-2	NA	NA	CASSPRSWELFF	TGTGCCAGCAGCCCTAGGAGCTGGGAGCTGTTTTTT
TRBV27	TRBJ2-7	many	TRBD1	CASSLFGTGGGEQYF	TGTGCCAGCAGTTTATTCGGGACAGGGGGCGGCGAGCAGTACTTC
TRBV19	TRBJ2-7	many	NA	CASSSSFASTYEQYF	TGTGCCAGTAGCTCTTCATTTGCCTCGACCTACGAGCAGTACTTC
TRBV5-1	TRBJ2-2	many	NA	CASSPRLGRAAGELFF	TGCGCCAGCAGCCCTAGGCTGGGCAGGGCGGCCGGGGAGCTGTTTTTT
TRBV20-1	TRBJ2-7	many	NA	CSAKKGGPSYEQYF	TGCAGTGCCAAGAAGGGGGGCCCATCCTACGAGCAGTACTTC
TRBV19	TRBJ2-4	many	NA	CASSHLQDLAKNIQYF	TGTGCCAGTAGTCACCTTCAGGACCTAGCCAAAAACATTCAGTACTTC
TRBV2	TRBJ2-7	NA	TRBD2	CASSPLSGRKIGEQYF	TGTGCCAGCAGTCCCCTTAGCGGGAGAAAGATAGGGGAGCAGTACTTC
TRBV11-2	TRBJ2-2	many	NA	CASNPRRGGELFF	TGTGCCAGCAATCCGCGAAGAGGCGGGGAGCTGTTTTTT
TRBV30	TRBJ1-5	many	NA	CAWSIGRYQPQHF	TGTGCCTGGAGTATTGGGAGATATCAGCCCCAGCATTTT
TRBV15	TRBJ2-3	many	NA	CATSRDWGDTDTQYF	TGTGCCACCAGCAGAGATTGGGGAGACACAGATACGCAGTATTTT
TRBV9	TRBJ2-1	many	TRBD2	CASSRTSESNEQFF	TGTGCCAGCAGCCGGACTAGCGAGTCCAATGAGCAGTTCTTC
TRBV5-5	TRBJ2-1	few	NA	CASSLPGNRDGQFF	TGTGCCAGCAGCTTGCCAGGGAACCGGGATGGGCAGTTCTTC
TRBV19	TRBJ1-1	many	TRBD1	CASITGTGRWTEAFF	TGTGCCAGTATTACCGGGACAGGGCGTTGGACTGAAGCTTTCTTT
TRBV7-2	TRBJ2-5	many	TRBD2	CASTTGLDQETQYF	TGTGCCAGCACTACGGGACTAGATCAAGAGACCCAGTACTTC
TRBV27	TRBJ2-1	many	NA	CASSREKSYNEQFF	TGTGCCAGCAGTCGAGAGAAATCCTACAATGAGCAGTTCTTC
TRBV20-1	TRBJ2-1	many	NA	CSAPKLASGYNEQFF	TGCAGTGCCCCTAAACTAGCTAGTGGGTACAATGAGCAGTTCTTC
TRBV9	TRBJ2-1	few	TRBD1	CASSASGTGGDEQFF	TGTGCCAGCAGCGCTTCCGGGACAGGGGGAGATGAGCAGTTCTTC
TRBV5-1	TRBJ2-2	many	NA	CASSDRLTRANTGELFF	TGCGCCAGCAGCGACCGACTAACCCGAGCGAACACCGGGGAGCTGTTTTTT
TRBV29-1	TRBJ2-1	many	TRBD2	CSVEESSGKVEGEQFF	TGCAGCGTTGAAGAATCTAGCGGGAAAGTAGAGGGTGAGCAGTTCTTC
TRBV5-1	TRBJ2-3	many	NA	CASSLVGTRAGTDTQYF	TGTGCCAGCAGCTTAGTTGGGACAAGAGCCGGCACAGATACGCAGTATTTT
TRBV6-1	TRBJ2-2	many	NA	CASSRDGLNTGELFF	TGTGCCAGCAGCCGGGACGGCTTGAACACCGGGGAGCTGTTTTTT
TRBV6-2/TRBV6-3	TRBJ2-1	many	TRBD2	CASSHGRTHNEQFF	TGTGCCAGCAGTCACGGGAGGACCCACAATGAGCAGTTCTTC
TRBV12-3/TRBV12-4	TRBJ1-1	many	NA	CASSSRDSLGEAFF	TGTGCCAGCAGTTCCCGGGACTCACTTGGTGAAGCTTTCTTT
TRBV30	TRBJ2-5	NA	NA	CAWSSLRHRGGETQYF	TGTGCCTGGAGCAGCCTCCGGCACAGGGGAGGGGAGACCCAGTACTTC
TRBV28	TRBJ2-5	many	NA	CAEEPGEKYQETQYF	TGTGCCGAAGAGCCAGGAGAAAAGTACCAAGAGACCCAGTACTTC
TRBV28	TRBJ2-1	many	NA	CASSSAISGSYNEQFF	TGTGCCAGCAGTTCCGCTATCAGCGGCTCCTACAATGAGCAGTTCTTC
TRBV2	TRBJ2-1	many	NA	CASRVPTGSNEQFF	TGTGCCAGCAGGGTACCCACAGGGTCCAATGAGCAGTTCTTC
TRBV20-1	TRBJ1-1	many	NA	CSARVGGREGYTEAFF	TGCAGTGCTAGAGTTGGGGGGCGCGAGGGCTACACTGAAGCTTTCTTT
TRBV19	TRBJ1-1	many	TRBD1	CASRRRDSEAFF	TGTGCCAGTAGACGCCGGGACAGCGAAGCTTTCTTT
TRBV3-1	TRBJ2-1	many	TRBD2	CASSQVGLAANNEQFF	TGTGCCAGCAGCCAAGTGGGACTAGCGGCTAACAATGAGCAGTTCTTC
TRBV11-2	TRBJ1-2	few	NA	CASSLGMQGGGYTF	TGTGCCAGCAGCTTAGGCATGCAGGGCGGGGGCTACACCTTC
TRBV24-1	TRBJ2-7	many	NA	CATSDPAQGTYEQYF	TGTGCCACCAGTGACCCAGCACAGGGTACCTACGAGCAGTACTTC
TRBV6-1	TRBJ1-1	many	TRBD1	CASSPLQGSTEAFF	TGTGCCAGCAGTCCGCTACAGGGGTCCACTGAAGCTTTCTTT
TRBV2	TRBJ2-2	few	NA	CASRDTTGELFF	TGTGCCAGCAGGGACACCACCGGGGAGCTGTTTTTT
TRBV27	TRBJ2-5	NA	NA	CASSLFRDPGGQETQYF	TGTGCCAGCAGTTTATTTCGCGACCCCGGAGGACAAGAGACCCAGTACTTC
TRBV3-1	TRBJ2-5	many	TRBD2	CASSPWTSGRQETQYF	TGTGCCAGCAGCCCCTGGACTAGCGGTCGCCAAGAGACCCAGTACTTC
TRBV6-2/TRBV6-3	TRBJ2-5	many	TRBD1	CASSEFAGGEETQYF	TGTGCCAGCAGTGAATTTGCAGGGGGCGAAGAGACCCAGTACTTC
TRBV29-1	TRBJ1-1	many	NA	CSAGLDEVNTEAFF	TGCAGCGCCGGCCTAGACGAGGTAAACACTGAAGCTTTCTTT
TRBV19	TRBJ2-5	NA	TRBD2	CASSIGTSGPADF	TGTGCCAGTAGTATTGGGACTAGCGGGCCCGCAGACTTC
TRBV12-3/TRBV12-4	TRBJ2-3	many	NA	CASSIRHKNTQYF	TGTGCCAGCAGCATTAGACATAAGAATACGCAGTATTTT
TRBV24-1	TRBJ2-3	many	NA	CATSDYGTGRSTDTQYF	TGTGCCACCAGTGATTACGGAACAGGTCGGAGCACAGATACGCAGTATTTT
TRBV7-8	TRBJ1-2	NA	TRBD1	CASSLVGQGAGYTF	TGTGCCAGCAGCTTAGTAGGACAGGGGGCAGGCTACACCTTC
TRBV4-3	TRBJ2-7	many	NA	CASSLHEGPYEQYF	TGCGCCAGCAGCCTCCATGAGGGCCCCTACGAGCAGTACTTC
TRBV3-1	TRBJ2-5	many	TRBD2	CASYGTSERETQYF	TGTGCCTCGTACGGGACTAGCGAACGGGAGACCCAGTACTTC
TRBV5-6	TRBJ1-1	once	NA	CASSSNRVVLTTEAFF	TGTGCCAGCAGCAGTAACAGGGTGGTGCTGACCACTGAAGCTTTCTTT
TRBV19	TRBJ1-2	many	TRBD1	CASIRTGGEYGYTF	TGTGCCAGTATTCGAACAGGGGGAGAATATGGCTACACCTTC